The subject of this entry is one T cell receptor beta chain. This sample was included in a study of blood T cell repertoires in COVID-19. With 8 bases removed from V and 8 bases from J, the gap between germline ends came to 23 bases. The length of the CDR3 is 15 residues. CDR1 and CDR2 (germline): KGHDR, SFDVKD. Clones were read by immunoSEQ multiplex PCR, and TCRdb kept only the in-frame ones, dropping some. The sample consists of around 80,000 clones, 83% of them appearing once. This chain joins TRBV24-1 and TRBJ1-2; weak D call: TRBD1 (6 bases). This TCR came from a woman of 80 years or more with acute or convalescent COVID-19. Sequenced material: peripheral blood. Here the CDR3 DNA reads TGTGCCACCATTCCTCTCCTACAGGGAAGGTTCGGCTACACCTTC. Its protein is CATIPLLQGRFGYTF.